The source of this TCR beta chain is a study of blood T cell dynamics during melanoma immunotherapy. Every bulk PBMC sample received the same 350 ng of DNA. The repertoire was sequenced with immunoSEQ multiplex PCR; TCRdb's copy has only in-frame clones and lacks some. The profile shows under 7,500 clones, just over 85% of them singletons. The V gene end was trimmed by 0 bases and the J gene end by 8 bases; junction bases not matched to a gene: 11. CDR1 and CDR2 from the germline V gene are SGHDT and YYEEEE. The CDR3 extends over 16 amino acids. As for this clone: Its antigen is as yet unknown.

Study-wide results and caveats: The study could not tell melanoma-specific clones from general immune activation.

Sample time point: pre-treatment baseline. Sampling occurred pretreatment (T0) and at week 3 (W3), after cycle one of checkpoint blockade. Response was assessed by RECIST 1.1 at 12 weeks, except a couple of rapid progressors. This chain connects TRBV5-6 to TRBJ2-1; 7 nucleotides align to TRBD2. Sequenced here: blood, sampled from a patient treated with checkpoint blockade. The sequence was obtained from a human donor with melanoma. The DNA of the CDR3 is TGTGCCAGCAGCTTGGATCCGGGGGGTGCCGCGTATGAGCAGTTCTTC. This gives the protein CASSLDPGGAAYEQFF.